What follows are 19 T cell receptor beta chains derived from one specimen sequenced in a study of T cells of healthy individuals. Via MiXCR, TCRdb re-called the 5' RACE reads, giving one row per CDR3 protein. The sample consists of about 100,000 distinct CDR3 sequences, roughly a sixth of them appearing once. The receptor set was obtained from a human donor in good health.

The sample holds many counts of this clonotype. The V and J genes are TRBV12-3 or TRBV12-4 and TRBJ2-2, with unresolved D. The CDR3 has 12 amino acids. Trimming pared 6 bases from V and 6 bases from J, leaving 8 bases between. The DNA for the CDR3 is TGTGCCAGCAGGAGTATGGCCGGGGAGCTGTTTTTT. Encoded protein: CASRSMAGELFF.

This clonotype was counted many times. V usage is TRBV29-1 and J usage is TRBJ2-1, with TRBD2 matching over 7 bases. This CDR3 contains 15 residues. J gave up 3 bases and V 6 bases, and 11 bases lay outside the gene matches. Germline V lookup: CDR1 SQVTM, CDR2 ANQGSEA. The CDR3 sequence is CSVHPGSGDYNEQFF. The CDR3 DNA sequence: TGCAGCGTCCACCCAGGGAGCGGGGACTACAATGAGCAGTTCTTC.

The genes are TRBV29-1 and TRBJ2-5; weak D call: TRBD1 (5 bases). The CDR3 length is 14 residues. Trimming removed 3 bases from V and 1 base from J, with 12 bases in between. Germline CDR1 reads SQVTM; CDR2 reads ANQGSEA. CDR3 nucleotides: TGCAGCGTTGACGGGCAGGGCATCCAAGAGACCCAGTACTTC. The encoded protein is CSVDGQGIQETQYF. Combining the CDR3 with reference TRBV29-1 and TRBJ2-5 gives the whole variable domain SAVISQKPSRDICQRGTSLTIQCQVDSQVTMMFWYRQQPGQSLTLIATANQGSEATYESGFVIDKFPISRPNLTFSTLTVSNMSPEDSSIYLCSVDGQGIQETQYFGPGTRLLVL.

This chain uses TRBV2 with TRBJ2-7, with a weak D call TRBD2 (6 bases). The V and J ends lost 7 bases and 3 bases respectively, with 16 bases between them. The CDR3 has 14 residues. CDR1 and CDR2 from the germline V gene are SNHLY and FYNNEI. The CDR3 region is CASTPPSANYEQYF. Written as DNA, the CDR3 is TGTGCCAGCACCCCCCCTAGCGCGAACTACGAGCAGTACTTC.

This chain uses TRBV9 with TRBJ2-6, with 8 positions matching TRBD1. CDR1 and CDR2 from the germline V gene are SGDLS and YYNGEE. The CDR3 spans 18 residues. V dropped 3 bases and J dropped 0; count of bases not matched to a gene: 8. The CDR3 here is CASSERDRTNSGANVLTF. The CDR3, as DNA: TGTGCCAGCAGCGAACGGGACAGGACGAACTCTGGGGCCAACGTCCTGACTTTC.

This clonotype showed up just a few times. The chain carries TRBV29-1 and TRBJ2-1; D may be TRBD1 (6 bases). Germline lookup yields CDR1 SQVTM and CDR2 ANQGSEA. The CDR3 has 13 residues. V gave up 7 bases and J gave up 6 bases, with 16 bases separating them. CDR3 nucleotides: TGCAGCGCCCAGGGGAACGGGGTCAATGAGCAGTTCTTC. The encoded protein is CSAQGNGVNEQFF.

This clonotype was seen ten or more times. The V call is TRBV12-3 or TRBV12-4, the J call TRBJ2-1; D remains unclear. The CDR3 totals 13 residues. Trimming pared 3 bases from V and 5 bases from J, leaving 8 bases between. The CDR3: CASSFSRHNEQFF. The CDR3 DNA sequence: TGTGCCAGCAGTTTTTCCAGGCACAATGAGCAGTTCTTC.

This clonotype was seen many times. The V gene is TRBV7-2, the J gene TRBJ1-4; TRBD1 matches 7 bases. CDR1 and CDR2 (germline): SGHTA, FQGNSA. This CDR3 is built from 16 residues. V was clipped by 2 bases and J by 7 bases; unmatched bases: 10. The CDR3 sequence is CASSLRARQGGEKLFF. CDR3 coding DNA: TGTGCCAGCAGCTTAAGGGCCCGGCAGGGGGGTGAAAAACTGTTTTTT.

This clonotype was seen ten or more times. V usage is TRBV12-3 or TRBV12-4 and J usage is TRBJ2-1; tentatively, D is TRBD1 (5 bases). The ends were cut back, 7 bases at V and 10 bases at J, with 23 bases in the middle. The CDR3 covers 15 residues. The CDR3 loop is CASILGATPVGEQFF. Written as DNA, the CDR3 is TGTGCCAGCATCCTAGGGGCCACACCGGTTGGCGAGCAGTTCTTC.

This clonotype was detected many times. The chain recombines TRBV5-6 with TRBJ1-1, with D unclear. Looked up from germline, CDR1 is SGHDT and CDR2 is YYEEEE. This CDR3 spans 15 amino acids. Trimming removed 0 bases at V and 1 base at J, with 10 bases between. As DNA, the CDR3 is TGTGCCAGCAGCTTGGGAGTCAGAACGAACACTGAAGCTTTCTTT. Translating it yields CASSLGVRTNTEAFF.

The CDR3 reads CASSYSSDRVSEQYF. The DNA of the CDR3 is TGTGCCAGCAGTTACTCGTCGGACAGAGTTTCCGAGCAGTACTTC. V usage is TRBV6-5 and J usage is TRBJ2-7, with TRBD1 as a possible D gene (6 bases). Germline V CDR1 and CDR2: MNHEY, SVGAGI. V was cut by 0 bases and J by 6 bases, with 15 bases left in between. The CDR3 is 15 residues long.

The V gene is TRBV27, the J gene TRBJ2-7; tentative D call: TRBD1 (5 bases). The germline gives CDR1 MNHEY, CDR2 SMNVEV (reference sequence). V shed 4 bases and J shed 6 bases, with 13 bases lying between them. The CDR3 loop spans 13 amino acids. The CDR3 spells CASSWGRSREQYF. Here the CDR3 DNA reads TGTGCCAGCAGTTGGGGCAGGTCGCGCGAGCAGTACTTC.

In its sample, this clonotype was seen a few times. This rearrangement joins TRBV27 to TRBJ2-7; 7 bases agree with TRBD2. The CDR3 totals 14 residues. J was trimmed by 3 bases and V by 5 bases; bases with no gene match: 7. Germline V gene lookup returns CDR1 MNHEY and CDR2 SMNVEV (reference sequence). The CDR3 DNA reads TGTGCCAGCAGTCTAAGGGAGGGCCTCTACGAGCAGTACTTC. The encoded protein is CASSLREGLYEQYF.

This clonotype was counted only a few times. The J gene is TRBJ1-6, the V gene TRBV20-1; TRBD1 aligns across 9 bases. This CDR3 is built from 15 residues. Trimming cost V 1 base and J 7 bases; bases outside gene matches: 5. CDR1 and CDR2 (germline): DFQATT, SNEGSKA (reference sequence). The CDR3 region has the DNA TGCAGTGCTAGAGGGACAGGGGCGGGAAATTCACCCCTCCACTTT. This codes for CSARGTGAGNSPLHF.

This clonotype was picked up a small number of times. This chain links TRBV10-3 with TRBJ2-2; the D gene could be TRBD1 or TRBD2 (5 bases each). The length of the CDR3 is 16 residues. Germline CDR1 and CDR2: ENHRY and SYGVKD. V was shortened by 10 bases and J by 2 bases, with 20 bases between the two germline ends. The CDR3 loop is CATAPMIGTNTGELFF. DNA of the CDR3: TGTGCCACCGCCCCTATGATAGGGACCAACACCGGGGAGCTGTTTTTT.

The gene calls are TRBV5-1 and TRBJ1-5; D is ambiguous. The CDR3 is 14 residues long. CDR1 is SGHRS and CDR2 is YFSETQ in the germline V gene. Trimming left V 0 bases short and J 2 bases short, with 6 bases between. For the CDR3, the DNA is TGCGCCAGCAGCTTGGTTGGTGGCAATCAGCCCCAGCATTTT. Translation: CASSLVGGNQPQHF.

In this sample, this clonotype turned up a few times. The V call is TRBV6-4, the J call TRBJ2-1; the match to TRBD1 covers 8 bases. The CDR3 length is 13 residues. Losses at the gene ends were 0 bases for V and 11 bases for J; bases not matched to a gene: 3. The germline CDR1 and CDR2 sequences are MRHNA and SNTAGT. For the CDR3, the DNA is TGTGCCAGCAGTGACTCTGGGACAGGCAAGCAGTTCTTC. Amino acids: CASSDSGTGKQFF.

This clonotype was recorded a few times. This chain connects TRBV10-3 to TRBJ2-5, with 9 bases lining up with TRBD2. The J segment lost 1 base and the V segment lost 8 bases, leaving 5 bases of the junction unmatched. Germline lookup yields CDR1 ENHRY and CDR2 SYGVKD. The CDR3 has 14 residues. The CDR3 spells CAIGSSGGQETQYF. The CDR3 DNA follows: TGTGCCATCGGGAGTAGCGGGGGCCAAGAGACCCAGTACTTC.

The genes are TRBV4-3 and TRBJ2-2, with unresolved D. Trimming took 3 bases from V and 10 from J, leaving 12 bases between them. CDR1 LGHNA and CDR2 YSLEER come from the germline V gene. The CDR3 totals 13 residues. CDR3 nucleotides: TGCGCCAGCAGCCAGTGGCAGGATGAGGAGCTGTTTTTT. The encoded protein is CASSQWQDEELFF.